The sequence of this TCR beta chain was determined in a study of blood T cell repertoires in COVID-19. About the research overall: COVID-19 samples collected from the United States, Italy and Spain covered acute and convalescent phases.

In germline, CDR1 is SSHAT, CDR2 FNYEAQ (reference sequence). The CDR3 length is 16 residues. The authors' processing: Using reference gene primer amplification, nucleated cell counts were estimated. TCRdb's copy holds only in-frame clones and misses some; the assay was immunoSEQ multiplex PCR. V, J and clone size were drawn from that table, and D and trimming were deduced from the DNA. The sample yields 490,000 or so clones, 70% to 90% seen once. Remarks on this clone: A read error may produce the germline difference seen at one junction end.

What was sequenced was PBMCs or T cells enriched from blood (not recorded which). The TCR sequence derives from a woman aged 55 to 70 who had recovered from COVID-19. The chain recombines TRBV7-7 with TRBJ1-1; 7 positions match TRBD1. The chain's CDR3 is CASSLDPGQVNTEAFF. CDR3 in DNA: TGTGCTAGCAGCTTAGACCCCGGACAGGTGAACACTGAAGCTTTCTTT.